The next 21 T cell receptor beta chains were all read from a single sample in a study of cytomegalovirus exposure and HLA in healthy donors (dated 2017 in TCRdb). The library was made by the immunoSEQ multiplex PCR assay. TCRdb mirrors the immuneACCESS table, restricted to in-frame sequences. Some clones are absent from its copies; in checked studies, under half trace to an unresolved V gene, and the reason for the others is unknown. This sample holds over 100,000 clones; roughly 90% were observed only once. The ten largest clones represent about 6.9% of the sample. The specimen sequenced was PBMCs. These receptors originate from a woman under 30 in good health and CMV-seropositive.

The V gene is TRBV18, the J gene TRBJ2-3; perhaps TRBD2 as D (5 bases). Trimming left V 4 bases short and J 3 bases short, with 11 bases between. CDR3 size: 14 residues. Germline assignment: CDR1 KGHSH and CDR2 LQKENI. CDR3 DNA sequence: TGTGCCAGCTCACTTATCCGCGGGACAGATACGCAGTATTTT. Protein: CASSLIRGTDTQYF.

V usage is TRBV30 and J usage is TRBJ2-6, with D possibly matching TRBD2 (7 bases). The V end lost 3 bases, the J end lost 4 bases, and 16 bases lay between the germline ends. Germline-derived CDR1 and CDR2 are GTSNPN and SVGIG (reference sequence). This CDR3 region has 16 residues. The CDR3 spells CAWSEGGKSGANVLTF. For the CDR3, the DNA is TGTGCCTGGAGCGAGGGGGGGAAATCAGGGGCCAACGTCCTGACTTTC.

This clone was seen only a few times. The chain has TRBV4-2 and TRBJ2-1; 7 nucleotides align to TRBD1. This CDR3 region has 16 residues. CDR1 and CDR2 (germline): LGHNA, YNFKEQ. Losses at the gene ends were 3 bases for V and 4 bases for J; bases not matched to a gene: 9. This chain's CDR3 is CASSQAMDRPYNEQFF. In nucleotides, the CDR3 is TGTGCCAGCAGCCAGGCTATGGACAGGCCTTACAATGAGCAGTTCTTC.

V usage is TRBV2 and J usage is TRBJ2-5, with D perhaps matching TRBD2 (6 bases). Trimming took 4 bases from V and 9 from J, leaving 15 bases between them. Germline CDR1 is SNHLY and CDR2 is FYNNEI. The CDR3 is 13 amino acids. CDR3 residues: CASSGPPRGAQYF. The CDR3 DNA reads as TGTGCCAGCAGTGGGCCTCCCCGCGGGGCCCAGTACTTC.

CDR3 protein: CASSLDRQGTAFF. The DNA for the CDR3 is TGTGCCAGCAGCTTAGATAGACAGGGGACGGCTTTCTTT. The chain combines TRBV11-3 with TRBJ1-1; 8 nucleotides match TRBD1. With V trimmed by 0 bases and J by 11 bases, 5 bases remained unmatched. The CDR3 has 13 residues. Germline V gene data show CDR1 as SGHNT and CDR2 as YENEEA.

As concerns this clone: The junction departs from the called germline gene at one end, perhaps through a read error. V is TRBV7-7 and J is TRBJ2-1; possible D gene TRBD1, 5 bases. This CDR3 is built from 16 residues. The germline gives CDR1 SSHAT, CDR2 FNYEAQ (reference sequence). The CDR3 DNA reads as TGTGCTAGCAGCTTAGGGCTGGGGCGCTCCTACAATGAGCAGTTCTTC. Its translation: CASSLGLGRSYNEQFF.

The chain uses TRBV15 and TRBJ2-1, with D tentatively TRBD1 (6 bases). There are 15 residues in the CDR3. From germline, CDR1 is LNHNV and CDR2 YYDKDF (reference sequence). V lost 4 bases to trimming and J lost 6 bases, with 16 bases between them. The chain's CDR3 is CATSTSGTLSNEQFF. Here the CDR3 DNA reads TGTGCCACCAGCACCTCCGGGACACTGAGCAATGAGCAGTTCTTC.

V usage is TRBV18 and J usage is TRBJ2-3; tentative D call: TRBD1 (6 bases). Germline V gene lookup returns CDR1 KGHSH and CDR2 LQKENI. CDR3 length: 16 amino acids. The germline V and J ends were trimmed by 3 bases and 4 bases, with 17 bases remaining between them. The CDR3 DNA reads TGTGCCAGCTCACCGTCCGACAGGCCGACGGCAGATACGCAGTATTTT. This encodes CASSPSDRPTADTQYF.

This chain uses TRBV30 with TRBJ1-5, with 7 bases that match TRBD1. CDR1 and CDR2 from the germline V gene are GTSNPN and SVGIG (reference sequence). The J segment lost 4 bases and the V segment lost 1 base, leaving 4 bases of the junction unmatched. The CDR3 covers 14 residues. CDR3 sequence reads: CAWSGAGGNQPQHF. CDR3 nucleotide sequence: TGTGCCTGGAGTGGGGCAGGGGGGAATCAGCCCCAGCATTTT.

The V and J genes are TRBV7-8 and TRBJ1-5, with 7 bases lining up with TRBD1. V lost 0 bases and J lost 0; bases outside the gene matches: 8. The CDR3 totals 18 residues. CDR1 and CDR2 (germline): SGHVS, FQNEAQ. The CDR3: CASSLAGQVGYSNQPQHF. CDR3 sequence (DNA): TGTGCCAGCAGCTTAGCAGGACAGGTGGGGTATAGCAATCAGCCCCAGCATTTT.

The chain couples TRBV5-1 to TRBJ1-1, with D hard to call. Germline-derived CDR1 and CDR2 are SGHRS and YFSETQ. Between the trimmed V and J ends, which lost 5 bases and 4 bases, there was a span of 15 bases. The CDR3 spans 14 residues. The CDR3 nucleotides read TGCGCCAGCAGTCCGGGGTGGAGAAGCACTGAAGCTTTCTTT. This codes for CASSPGWRSTEAFF. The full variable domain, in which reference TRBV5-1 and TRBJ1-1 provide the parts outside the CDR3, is KAGVTQTPRYLIKTRGQQVTLSCSPISGHRSVSWYQQTPGQGLQFLFEYFSETQRNKGNFPGRFSGRQFSNSRSEMNVSTLELGDSALYLCASSPGWRSTEAFFGQGTRLTVV.

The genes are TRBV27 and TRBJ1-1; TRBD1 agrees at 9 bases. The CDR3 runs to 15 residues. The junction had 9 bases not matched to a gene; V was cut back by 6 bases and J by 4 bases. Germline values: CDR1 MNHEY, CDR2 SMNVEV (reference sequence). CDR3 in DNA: TGTGCCAGCAGGTATGACAGGGGGGTTTTCACTGAAGCTTTCTTT. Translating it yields CASRYDRGVFTEAFF.

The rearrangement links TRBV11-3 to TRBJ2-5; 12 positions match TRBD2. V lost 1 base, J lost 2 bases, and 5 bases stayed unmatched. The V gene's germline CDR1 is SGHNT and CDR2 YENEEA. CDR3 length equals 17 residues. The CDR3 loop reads CASSLVLAGGLQETQYF. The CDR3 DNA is TGTGCCAGCAGCTTAGTGCTAGCGGGAGGGCTGCAAGAGACCCAGTACTTC.

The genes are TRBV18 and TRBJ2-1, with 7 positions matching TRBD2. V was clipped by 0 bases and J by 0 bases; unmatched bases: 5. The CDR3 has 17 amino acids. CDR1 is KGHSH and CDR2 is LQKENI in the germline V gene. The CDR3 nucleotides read TGTGCCAGCTCACCACCAGTAGGCGGGAGCTCCTACAATGAGCAGTTCTTC. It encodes CASSPPVGGSSYNEQFF.

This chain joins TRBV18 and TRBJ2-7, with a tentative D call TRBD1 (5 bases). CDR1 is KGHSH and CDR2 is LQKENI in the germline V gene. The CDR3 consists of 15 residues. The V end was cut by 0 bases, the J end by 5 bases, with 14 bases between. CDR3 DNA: TGTGCCAGCTCACCACCCCAGGGAATCCGCAACGAGCAGTACTTC. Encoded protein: CASSPPQGIRNEQYF.

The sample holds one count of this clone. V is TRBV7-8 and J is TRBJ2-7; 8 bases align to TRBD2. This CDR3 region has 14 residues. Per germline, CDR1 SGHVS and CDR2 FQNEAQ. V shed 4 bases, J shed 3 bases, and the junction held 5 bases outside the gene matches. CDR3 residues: CASSSGGTSYEQYF. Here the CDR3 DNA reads TGTGCCAGCAGCTCTGGTGGGACTAGCTACGAGCAGTACTTC.

Written as DNA, the CDR3 is TGTGCCAGCAGCCACGGGGACAAGGAACGGGGCTACACCTTC. Its protein is CASSHGDKERGYTF. The chain recombines TRBV7-9 with TRBJ1-2, with D perhaps matching TRBD1 (6 bases). In germline, CDR1 is SEHNR, CDR2 FQNEAQ (reference sequence). CDR3 length: 14 residues. Trimming left V 5 bases short and J 8 bases short, with 18 bases between.

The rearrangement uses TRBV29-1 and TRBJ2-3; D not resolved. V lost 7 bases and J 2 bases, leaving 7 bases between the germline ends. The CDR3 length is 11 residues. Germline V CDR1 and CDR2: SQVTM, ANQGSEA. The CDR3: CSGSNTDTQYF. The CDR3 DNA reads TGCAGCGGTTCAAACACAGATACGCAGTATTTT.

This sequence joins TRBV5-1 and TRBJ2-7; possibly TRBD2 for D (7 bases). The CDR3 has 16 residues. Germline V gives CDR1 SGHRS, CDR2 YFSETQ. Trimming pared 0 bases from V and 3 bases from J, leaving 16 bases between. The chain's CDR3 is CASSLGGRGNHYEQYF. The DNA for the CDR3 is TGCGCCAGCAGCTTGGGGGGGCGGGGGAATCACTACGAGCAGTACTTC.

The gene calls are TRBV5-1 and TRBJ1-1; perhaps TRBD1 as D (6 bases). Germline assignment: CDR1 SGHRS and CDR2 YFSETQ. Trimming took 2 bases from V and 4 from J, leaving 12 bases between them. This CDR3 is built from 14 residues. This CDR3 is CASSLDLGGTEAFF. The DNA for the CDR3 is TGCGCCAGCAGCTTAGACCTAGGGGGCACTGAAGCTTTCTTT.

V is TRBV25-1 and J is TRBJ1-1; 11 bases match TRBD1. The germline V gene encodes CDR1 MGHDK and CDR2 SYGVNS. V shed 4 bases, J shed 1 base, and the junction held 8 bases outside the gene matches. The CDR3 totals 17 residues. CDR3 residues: CASSVRGGQGGNTEAFF. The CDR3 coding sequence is TGTGCCAGCAGTGTAAGGGGGGGACAGGGGGGGAACACTGAAGCTTTCTTT.